One and the same sample provided the 29 T cell receptor beta chains below, sequenced in a study of CD8 T cells in Susac syndrome (dated by TCRdb to between 2019 and 2020). Receptors were amplified or captured by the immunoSEQ multiplex PCR assay. RNA was extracted using the RNeasy kit, and about 0.5 to 1 ug of the RNA was reverse transcribed with random hexamers. TCRdb itself trimmed the public reads at Q25 with fastp, ran MiXCR and retained productive beta chains. When rows share a CDR3 protein, they turn into one entry using the most common DNA and genes. The sample records some 450,000 distinct CDR3 sequences, more than 70% of which are singletons. The ten largest clones take up about 0.1% of the sample. Sequencing was done on a sample of CD8+ T cells from PBMCs. The receptors originated from a human donor with multiple sclerosis.

V and J are TRBV12-3 or TRBV12-4 and TRBJ2-1; 11 bases align to TRBD1. Losses at the gene ends were 5 bases for V and 10 bases for J; bases not matched to a gene: 10. The CDR3 loop spans 15 amino acids. The CDR3 reads CASSPSGTGGREQFF. The CDR3 region has the DNA TGTGCCAGCAGTCCTTCCGGGACAGGGGGTCGGGAGCAGTTCTTC.

This chain links TRBV6-1 with TRBJ2-1, with 9 bases identical to TRBD1. Germline-derived CDR1 and CDR2 are MNHNS and SASEGT. This CDR3 is built from 20 residues. Germline trimming cut 7 bases from V and 3 bases from J; bases unmatched to any gene: 22. The CDR3 loop is CASTKFPSQQGAIVYNEQFF. In DNA, the CDR3 is TGTGCCAGCACCAAGTTCCCATCGCAACAGGGGGCTATTGTCTACAATGAGCAGTTCTTC.

This sequence joins TRBV30 and TRBJ1-2; D may be TRBD1 (5 bases). V lost 2 bases and J lost 6, with 13 bases in between. The CDR3 length is 13 residues. Looked up from germline, CDR1 is GTSNPN and CDR2 is SVGIG (reference sequence). The CDR3 region has the DNA TGTGCCTGGAGTTACGGGGGAAACGATGGCTACACCTTC. Translation: CAWSYGGNDGYTF. Complete variable domain (other parts from reference TRBV30 and TRBJ1-2): SQTIHQWPATLVQPVGSPLSLECTVEGTSNPNLYWYRQAAGRGLQLLFYSVGIGQISSEVPQNLSASRPQDRQFILSSKKLLLSDSGFYLCAWSYGGNDGYTFGSGTRLTVV.

This clonotype has just one count. The gene calls are TRBV29-1 and TRBJ1-1; 7 nucleotides match TRBD1. V was clipped by 0 bases and J by 2 bases; unmatched bases: 9. CDR1 and CDR2 from the germline V gene are SQVTM and ANQGSEA. The CDR3 sequence is 16 residues long. The CDR3 loop reads CSVEDGAGGTNTEAFF. In DNA, the CDR3 is TGCAGCGTTGAAGATGGGGCAGGGGGGACTAACACTGAAGCTTTCTTT.

This clonotype showed up just a few times. The J gene is TRBJ1-2, the V gene TRBV20-1; D unclear. CDR3 size: 17 residues. Between the trimmed V and J ends, which lost 6 bases and 0 bases, there was a span of 23 bases. Germline lookup yields CDR1 DFQATT and CDR2 SNEGSKA (reference sequence). CDR3 residues: CSADTLPTAVTNYGYTF. CDR3 nucleotides: TGCAGTGCCGATACACTCCCGACGGCGGTTACTAACTATGGCTACACCTTC.

The chain links TRBV5-1 to TRBJ2-7; 8 bases match TRBD1. V trimming: 4 bases; J trimming: 3 bases; junction bases outside the gene matches: 12. Germline V lookup: CDR1 SGHRS, CDR2 YFSETQ. The length of the CDR3 is 16 residues. Written as DNA, the CDR3 is TGCGCCAGCAGCCATAGCCGGGACAGGCCGTACTACGAGCAGTACTTC. Translated, it gives CASSHSRDRPYYEQYF.

This chain connects TRBV6-5 to TRBJ2-2; D call uncertain. The CDR3 is 18 amino acids. The germline gives CDR1 MNHEY, CDR2 SVGAGI. Trimming pared 1 base from V and 1 base from J, leaving 16 bases between. The CDR3 DNA follows: TGTGCCAGCAGTTACTTCGCTCACAGCTTCCAGAACACCGGGGAGCTGTTTTTT. Translated, it gives CASSYFAHSFQNTGELFF.

The CDR3 loop reads CASSPTGYSGNEQFF. As DNA, the CDR3 is TGTGCCAGCAGCCCGACAGGGTACTCCGGCAATGAGCAGTTCTTC. The chain recombines TRBV7-9 with TRBJ2-1, with 7 bases aligning to TRBD1. Germline CDR1 reads SEHNR; CDR2 reads FQNEAQ (reference sequence). The CDR3 is 15 residues long. J lost 6 bases, V lost 5 bases, and 10 bases had no gene match.

This chain links TRBV4-1 with TRBJ2-1; 8 bases agree with TRBD2. V was clipped by 4 bases and J by 8 bases; unmatched bases: 10. The CDR3 is made up of 15 amino acids. CDR1 MGHRA and CDR2 YSYEKL come from the germline V gene. The CDR3 loop is CASSPTGLAGDEQFF. The CDR3 DNA follows: TGCGCCAGCAGCCCTACAGGACTAGCAGGCGATGAGCAGTTCTTC.

The V and J genes are TRBV7-6 and TRBJ2-3, with D possibly called TRBD1 or TRBD2 (5 bases each). V lost 5 bases, J lost 6 bases, and 15 bases lay in between. The CDR3 has 14 amino acids. Germline assignment: CDR1 SGHVS and CDR2 FNYEAQ. Written as DNA, the CDR3 is TGTGCCAGCAGCAGAACCGGGGCCTGGGATACGCAGTATTTT. Translation gives CASSRTGAWDTQYF.

The genes are TRBV6-1 and TRBJ2-1; the match to TRBD2 covers 7 bases. With 3 bases clipped from V and 0 bases from J, the junction kept 2 bases outside the gene matches. The CDR3 consists of 15 residues. Germline V gives CDR1 MNHNS, CDR2 SASEGT. The CDR3 DNA is TGTGCCAGCAGTGAGCCTAGCGGCTCCTACAATGAGCAGTTCTTC. It is translated as CASSEPSGSYNEQFF.

The chain joins TRBV20-1 to TRBJ1-1; D uncertain. V was trimmed by 6 bases and J by 2 bases, leaving 10 bases between them. CDR1 and CDR2 from the germline V gene are DFQATT and SNEGSKA (reference sequence). CDR3 size: 12 residues. DNA of the CDR3: TGCAGTGCACCCCCCTCAAACACTGAAGCTTTCTTT. Its translation is CSAPPSNTEAFF.

The V and J genes are TRBV12-3 or TRBV12-4 and TRBJ2-5; D gene unclear. Trimming stripped 7 bases from V and 1 base from J, with 10 bases between. The CDR3 totals 13 residues. The CDR3 reads CASMTPLQETQYF. In DNA, the CDR3 is TGTGCCAGCATGACCCCGCTCCAAGAGACCCAGTACTTC.

This chain links TRBV4-1 with TRBJ1-2, with a possible D match to TRBD1 (5 bases). Trimming pared 8 bases from V and 4 bases from J, leaving 23 bases between. The CDR3 is made up of 16 amino acids. Germline assignment: CDR1 MGHRA and CDR2 YSYEKL. The CDR3 coding sequence is TGCGCCAGCGCCCCTCAGGGACCACTTCCCGTCTATGGCTACACCTTC. This encodes CASAPQGPLPVYGYTF.

The V and J genes are TRBV28 and TRBJ1-5; D not certain. V was shortened by 5 bases and J by 9 bases, with 14 bases between the two germline ends. Germline-derived CDR1 and CDR2 are MDHEN and SYDVKM. The CDR3 sequence is 13 residues long. CDR3 nucleotide sequence: TGTGCCAGCAGTCCCTCCAGTTCTTGGCCCCAGCATTTT. It codes for CASSPSSSWPQHF. The complete variable domain, with remaining parts taken from reference TRBV28 and TRBJ1-5, reads DVKVTQSSRYLVKRTGEKVFLECVQDMDHENMFWYRQDPGLGLRLIYFSYDVKMKEKGDIPEGYSVSREKKERFSLILESASTNQTSMYLCASSPSSSWPQHFGDGTRLSIL.

Regarding this clonotype: An end of the junction does not agree with germline; a read error may underlie this. This chain uses TRBV6-5 with TRBJ2-3; D call uncertain. The germline V gene encodes CDR1 MNHEY and CDR2 SVGAGI. The CDR3 runs to 12 residues. CDR3 loop: CASSDHTDTQFF. Written as DNA, the CDR3 is TGTGCCAGCAGTGACCACACAGATACGCAGTTTTTT.

The J gene is TRBJ1-1, the V gene TRBV29-1; 10 bases are a match to TRBD1. The length of the CDR3 is 15 residues. Germline CDR1 reads SQVTM; CDR2 reads ANQGSEA. The trim removed 6 bases at V and 0 bases at J, leaving 7 bases unmatched. CDR3 region: CSVSGQGGMNTEAFF. CDR3 in DNA: TGCAGCGTATCAGGACAGGGGGGGATGAACACTGAAGCTTTCTTT. Full variable domain (missing parts from reference TRBV29-1 and TRBJ1-1): SAVISQKPSRDICQRGTSLTIQCQVDSQVTMMFWYRQQPGQSLTLIATANQGSEATYESGFVIDKFPISRPNLTFSTLTVSNMSPEDSSIYLCSVSGQGGMNTEAFFGQGTRLTVV.

In its sample, this clonotype was seen a few times. J is TRBJ2-7 and V is TRBV12-3 or TRBV12-4; 10 bases match TRBD1. Trimming cost V 1 base and J 5 bases; bases outside gene matches: 8. The CDR3 is made up of 16 amino acids. The CDR3 DNA is TGTGCCAGCAGTTTAGGAGCCGGGACAGGGGTCCACGAGCAGTACTTC. Its protein is CASSLGAGTGVHEQYF.

This sequence joins TRBV27 and TRBJ1-5, with 7 bases lining up with TRBD1. With 3 bases clipped from V and 4 bases from J, the junction kept 6 bases outside the gene matches. Per the germline V gene, CDR1 is MNHEY and CDR2 is SMNVEV (reference sequence). The CDR3 contains 15 residues. The CDR3 region is CASSFNRDSNQPQHF. In DNA, the CDR3 is TGTGCCAGCAGTTTTAACCGGGACAGTAATCAGCCCCAGCATTTT.

V gene TRBV12-3 or TRBV12-4 combines with J gene TRBJ1-1; tentative D call: TRBD1 (5 bases). Trimming removed 4 bases from V and 4 bases from J, with 16 bases in between. The CDR3 is made up of 15 amino acids. The CDR3 DNA reads as TGTGCCAGCAGTTCCAATTCGGGGCCAGGCACTGAAGCTTTCTTT. Protein product: CASSSNSGPGTEAFF.

The chain joins TRBV19 to TRBJ2-3, with D tentatively TRBD1 (8 bases). Germline CDR1 LNHDA, CDR2 SQIVND (reference sequence). CDR3 length: 16 residues. Trimming stripped 2 bases from V and 0 bases from J, with 12 bases between. In DNA, the CDR3 is TGTGCCAGTAGTATAAACAGGGGGGGTAGCACAGATACGCAGTATTTT. Protein product: CASSINRGGSTDTQYF. Filled out from reference TRBV19 and TRBJ2-3, the complete variable domain reads DGGITQSPKYLFRKEGQNVTLSCEQNLNHDAMYWYRQDPGQGLRLIYYSQIVNDFQKGDIAEGYSVSREKKESFPLTVTSAQKNPTAFYLCASSINRGGSTDTQYFGPGTRLTVL.

The chain uses TRBV19 and TRBJ2-7; D gene unclear. V was shortened by 5 bases and J by 2 bases, with 10 bases between the two germline ends. The CDR3 length is 13 residues. The germline V gene has CDR1 LNHDA and CDR2 SQIVND (reference sequence). CDR3 nucleotides: TGTGCCAGTAGTCCGACTTTAACCTACGAGCAGTACTTC. The encoded protein is CASSPTLTYEQYF.

The chain employs TRBV6-5 and TRBJ2-2; D is unclear. CDR3 length equals 16 residues. Trimming shortened V by 0 bases and J by 1 base, and 9 bases separated the two germline ends. Germline V gives CDR1 MNHEY, CDR2 SVGAGI. The CDR3 DNA is TGTGCCAGCAGTTACTCGGGCCTGGGGAACACCGGGGAGCTGTTTTTT. Residues: CASSYSGLGNTGELFF.

The V call is TRBV2, the J call TRBJ2-1, with 7 bases aligning to TRBD1. Trimming took 5 bases from V and 5 from J; bases not matched to a gene: 12. Germline V gives CDR1 SNHLY, CDR2 FYNNEI. The CDR3 totals 16 residues. The CDR3 DNA sequence: TGTGCCAGCAGTCAGCCTAGACAGGGTGGGGACAATGAGCAGTTCTTC. This encodes CASSQPRQGGDNEQFF.

Worth noting for this clonotype: One end of the junction is discordant with germline, which a read error may explain. This rearrangement joins TRBV4-1 to TRBJ2-5; maybe TRBD1 (8 bases). This CDR3 region has 15 residues. Germline lookup yields CDR1 MGHRA and CDR2 YSYEKL. CDR3 in DNA: TGCGCCAGCAGCCTCGGGCAGGGGGCGGGAGAGGCCCAGTACTTC. Amino acid sequence: CASSLGQGAGEAQYF.

The J gene is TRBJ2-1, the V gene TRBV29-1; maybe TRBD1 (6 bases). Germline V gives CDR1 SQVTM, CDR2 ANQGSEA. This CDR3 is 13 amino acids long. V gave up 3 bases and J gave up 7 bases, with 13 bases separating them. The CDR3 DNA is TGCAGCGTTGATTCTTACAGGGTGAATGAGCAGTTCTTC. Translation gives CSVDSYRVNEQFF.

This chain uses TRBV3-1 with TRBJ1-1; D call uncertain. Germline values: CDR1 LGHDT, CDR2 YNNKEL (reference sequence). This CDR3 spans 14 amino acids. V lost 1 base to trimming and J lost 10 bases, with 16 bases between them. In DNA form, the CDR3 reads TGTGCCAGCAGCCAAGGTGGGGAAAGGCGTCCAGCTTTCTTT. It translates to CASSQGGERRPAFF.

The chain combines TRBV27 with TRBJ2-3; possible D gene TRBD1, 5 bases. The germline gives CDR1 MNHEY, CDR2 SMNVEV (reference sequence). The CDR3 covers 14 residues. V was clipped by 3 bases and J by 4 bases, with 11 bases between them. The CDR3 reads CASSLPGKADTQYF. CDR3 coding DNA: TGTGCCAGCAGTTTGCCAGGGAAGGCAGATACGCAGTATTTT.

The rearrangement joins TRBV6-2 or TRBV6-3 to TRBJ2-1; 8 bases align to TRBD2. Germline trimming cut 4 bases from V and 0 bases from J; bases unmatched to any gene: 8. Germline lookup yields CDR1 MNHEY and CDR2 SVGEGT. The CDR3 loop spans 17 amino acids. The CDR3 DNA follows: TGTGCCAGCAGTTTACTTAGCGGGGACCTCTCCTACAATGAGCAGTTCTTC. Protein sequence: CASSLLSGDLSYNEQFF.